This entry lists 29 T cell receptor beta chains sequenced from one sample in a study of tumor and adjacent non-tumor tissue in lung cancer. The library came from three nested PCR rounds adapted from ARM-PCR protocols. MiXCR was run by TCRdb on the multiplex PCR reads, yielding one entry per CDR3 protein. The table has over 130,000 distinct CDR3 sequences, roughly 66% seen once. The template was RNA from unsorted bulk tissue. The sample taken for sequencing was lung tumor tissue. These TCRs come from a man aged 55-75 years with small cell lung cancer.

Note on this clonotype: At one end, the junction sequence differs from germline, possibly due to a read error. The rearrangement links TRBV29-1 to TRBJ2-2; tentatively, D is TRBD2 (5 bases). The CDR3 runs to 16 residues. The germline gives CDR1 SQVTM, CDR2 ANQGSEA. The CDR3 DNA sequence: TGCAGCGCCCTGGAGCATTCGGGTTCGAACATCGGGGAGCTGCTTTTT. It encodes CSALEHSGSNIGELLF.

This clonotype was seen a handful of times. Given a much more abundant clone one base away, this may be a read error. This chain joins TRBV6-5 and TRBJ1-1; perhaps TRBD1 as D (5 bases). The CDR3 extends over 14 amino acids. Germline V lookup: CDR1 MNHEY, CDR2 SVGAGI. CDR3 sequence: CDSSYLPGHTEAFF. In DNA form, the CDR3 reads TGTGACAGCAGTTACCTCCCAGGGCACACTGAAGCTTTCTTT.

About this clonotype itself: It may be a read error: a sequence one base away is much more abundant. V usage is TRBV11-2 and J usage is TRBJ2-1, with D perhaps TRBD1 or TRBD2 (5 bases each). V lost 5 bases and J lost 8, with 13 bases in between. The length of the CDR3 is 13 residues. CDR1 is SGHAT, CDR2 FQNNGV, per germline. The CDR3 coding sequence is TGTGCCAGCAGCCGGGACCGACCCGATGAGCAGTTCTTC. As protein: CASSRDRPDEQFF.

Concerning this clonotype itself: Possible read error: a much larger clone is one base away. This chain connects TRBV5-5 to TRBJ2-1; D is unresolved. Germline V gene lookup returns CDR1 SGHKS and CDR2 YYEKEE (reference sequence). The CDR3 length is 11 residues. The CDR3 reads CANSNYNEQFF. Written as DNA, the CDR3 is TGTGCCAACAGCAACTACAATGAGCAGTTCTTC.

This clonotype was seen once. A read error may produce the germline difference seen at one junction end. V and J are TRBV5-5 and TRBJ2-3; TRBD1 might be the D (5 bases). This CDR3 contains 15 residues. Germline V gene sequence: CDR1 SGHKS, CDR2 YYEKEE (reference sequence). Written as DNA, the CDR3 is TGTGCCAGCAGCTGGGGCATATCAGGCACAGATACGCATTATTTT. Residues: CASSWGISGTDTHYF.

In regard to this clonotype: At one of its ends the junction is not consistent with the germline gene, which may arise from a read error. The rearrangement uses TRBV11-1 and TRBJ2-1; maybe TRBD2 (6 bases). The CDR3 has 14 residues. From germline, CDR1 is SGHAT and CDR2 FQDESV (reference sequence). The CDR3: CVSSFGGNHNEQFF. The CDR3 DNA sequence: TGTGTCAGCAGCTTTGGCGGGAACCACAATGAGCAGTTCTTC.

About this clonotype itself: One junction end does not reproduce the germline sequence, and a read error may be involved. CDR3 nucleotides: TGCGCCGGCAGCTTGGACGGGGGAATCGGGGAGCTGTTTTTT. Translation: CAGSLDGGIGELFF. The V gene is TRBV5-1, the J gene TRBJ2-2, with D perhaps TRBD2 (6 bases). CDR3 length equals 14 residues. Germline lookup yields CDR1 SGHRS and CDR2 YFSETQ.

This clonotype is a singleton in its sample. Relative to the germline gene, one junction end is altered; a read error may explain this. This sequence joins TRBV11-2 and TRBJ2-3, with 7 bases aligning to TRBD1. The CDR3 extends over 15 amino acids. Germline values: CDR1 SGHAT, CDR2 FQNNGV. The CDR3 nucleotides are TGTGCCAGCAGCTTAGCCATAGGGGGCACAGATACGCTGTATTTT. It translates to CASSLAIGGTDTLYF.

In the case of this clonotype: This clone may be a read error of a much larger clone one base away. V is TRBV29-1 and J is TRBJ2-1; the match to TRBD2 covers 14 bases. The germline gives CDR1 SQVTM, CDR2 ANQGSEA. The CDR3 is made up of 14 amino acids. V was pared by 6 bases and J by 11 bases, with 9 bases of the junction left unmatched. CDR3 coding DNA: TGCAGCGTACGGACTAGCGGGAGGATCGATAAGCAGTTCTTC. Protein: CSVRTSGRIDKQFF.

The gene calls are TRBV6-2 or TRBV6-3 and TRBJ1-2; 8 bases fit TRBD1. With V trimmed by 4 bases and J by 3 bases, 7 bases remained unmatched. Per the germline V gene, CDR1 is MNHEY and CDR2 is SVGEGT. The CDR3 runs to 15 residues. The CDR3 DNA sequence: TGTGCCAGCAGTTTCCGACAGGGGCGGTACTATGGCTACACCTTC. It translates to CASSFRQGRYYGYTF.

This clonotype appeared once. A much larger clone differs from this one at a single base, so this may be a read error. The rearrangement joins TRBV20-1 to TRBJ2-1; D not resolved. The V gene's germline CDR1 is DFQATT and CDR2 SNEGSKA (reference sequence). This CDR3 has 12 amino acids. CDR3 amino acids: CNATSRIGEQFF. The CDR3 DNA reads as TGCAATGCTACCTCTCGGATTGGTGAGCAGTTCTTC.

V gene TRBV6-6 combines with J gene TRBJ2-7, with 8 bases identical to TRBD1. CDR3 size: 13 residues. V shed 7 bases, J shed 5 bases, and the junction held 7 bases outside the gene matches. Germline-derived CDR1 and CDR2 are MNHNY and SVGAGI (reference sequence). The CDR3 nucleotides read TGTGCCAGCACTTTGGACAGGGCCCACGAGCAGTACTTC. Translating gives CASTLDRAHEQYF.

In the case of this clonotype: At one end, the junction sequence differs from germline, possibly due to a read error. The chain carries TRBV5-4 and TRBJ1-4; D is undetermined. Germline CDR1 SGHNT, CDR2 YYREEE (reference sequence). The CDR3 sequence is 13 residues long. The CDR3, as DNA: TGTGTCAGCAGCTTGAACCCAAATGAAAAACTGTTTTTT. It yields the protein CVSSLNPNEKLFF. Variable domain in full (rest from reference TRBV5-4 and TRBJ1-4): ETGVTQSPTHLIKTRGQQVTLRCSSQSGHNTVSWYQQALGQGPQFIFQYYREEENGRGNFPPRFSGLQFPNYSSELNVNALELDDSALYLCVSSLNPNEKLFFGSGTQLSVL.

A word on this clonotype: This clone may be a read error of a much larger clone one base away. The chain is built from TRBV28 and TRBJ1-5; D is uncertain. The CDR3 totals 14 residues. The germline CDR1 and CDR2 sequences are MDHEN and SYDVKM. V was shortened by 8 bases and J by 6 bases, with 17 bases between the two germline ends. DNA for the CDR3: TGTGCCAGCTCGTTATCGACGAAGCGTCAGCCCCAGCATTTT. It specifies CASSLSTKRQPQHF.

Details on this clonotype: Since the CDR3 does not end with the conserved phenylalanine or tryptophan, this likely comes from a read error. This chain joins TRBV10-3 and TRBJ2-2; unclear D gene. Trimming took off 10 bases at V and 3 bases at J, with 15 bases between the two ends. Germline lookup yields CDR1 ENHRY and CDR2 SYGVKD. The CDR3 has 14 residues. The CDR3 nucleotides are TGTGCCACCCAACACGTAGGTGACACCGGGGAGCTGTTTCTT. Translation gives CATQHVGDTGELFL.

Comments on this clonotype: Relative to the germline gene, one junction end is altered; a read error may explain this. The V call is TRBV20-1, the J call TRBJ1-5; 7 bases fit TRBD1. CDR1 DFQATT and CDR2 SNEGSKA come from the germline V gene (reference sequence). This CDR3 contains 14 residues. Here the CDR3 DNA reads TGCAGTGCTAGACAGGGGGGTAACAATCAGCCCCAGCACTTT. Amino acid sequence: CSARQGGNNQPQHF.

This clonotype came up many times. This may be a read error, as it is one base from a much larger clone. This chain uses TRBV20-1 with TRBJ2-1; D might be TRBD1 (5 bases). With 4 bases removed from V and 5 bases from J, the gap between germline ends came to 18 bases. CDR3 length equals 15 residues. Germline CDR1 and CDR2: DFQATT and SNEGSKA (reference sequence). Here the CDR3 reads CSAKSSRDINNEQFF. In DNA form, the CDR3 reads TGCAGTGCTAAGTCCAGCAGGGATATCAACAATGAGCAGTTCTTC.

Notes on this clonotype: Because it lacks the conserved phenylalanine or tryptophan at the end, this CDR3 is likely a read error. The chain employs TRBV6-1 and TRBJ2-1; tentative D call: TRBD2 (6 bases). The CDR3 extends over 13 amino acids. The V gene lost 3 bases and the J gene lost 8 bases, with 11 bases spanning the gap. Germline V gene data show CDR1 as MNHNS and CDR2 as SASEGT. The CDR3 loop is CASSEGRGDEQFS. The CDR3 DNA is TGTGCCAGCAGTGAGGGTCGCGGGGATGAGCAGTTCTCC.

A word on this clonotype: A much larger clone lies a single base off, so this may be a read error. The genes are TRBV5-6 and TRBJ1-5; TRBD1 might be the D (5 bases). CDR1 SGHDT and CDR2 YYEEEE come from the germline V gene. The CDR3 contains 13 residues. CDR3 sequence reads: CVSSLGPDQPQHF. The CDR3 DNA reads TGTGTCAGCAGCTTGGGGCCGGATCAGCCCCAGCATTTT.

Many counts were recorded for this clonotype. V gene TRBV11-2 combines with J gene TRBJ2-4, with a weak D call TRBD1 (6 bases). Trimming removed 8 bases at V and 0 bases at J, with 14 bases between. Germline CDR1 is SGHAT and CDR2 is FQNNGV. The CDR3 contains 15 residues. The CDR3 DNA reads TGTGCCAGCGCCGGGGCAGGGGAAGCCAAAAACATTCAGTACTTC. As protein: CASAGAGEAKNIQYF.

In its sample, this clonotype ranks as large. The chain links TRBV11-1 to TRBJ2-1, with TRBD2 matching over 13 bases. After removal of 4 bases from V and 7 bases from J, the junction contained 13 bases not matched to a gene. Germline-derived CDR1 and CDR2 are SGHAT and FQDESV (reference sequence). CDR3 size: 18 residues. The chain's CDR3 is CASSSESRTSGSGNEQFF. Written as DNA, the CDR3 is TGTGCCAGCAGCTCAGAATCGAGGACTAGCGGGAGTGGTAATGAGCAGTTCTTC.

Points on this clonotype: Its ends do not fully match the called genes, so a read error is possible. The V and J genes are TRBV6-2 or TRBV6-3 and TRBJ2-2; tentative D call: TRBD2 (6 bases). CDR1 MNHEY and CDR2 SVGEGT come from the germline V gene. The CDR3 is 12 residues long. This CDR3 is CASSLLAGEPFF. Here the CDR3 DNA reads TGTGCCAGCAGTTTACTAGCCGGGGAGCCGTTTTTT.

There are many counts of this clonotype. The chain is built from TRBV11-3 and TRBJ2-1, with 8 bases aligning to TRBD1. V gave up 4 bases and J gave up 5 bases; unmatched junction bases: 1. The CDR3 runs to 13 residues. In germline, CDR1 is SGHNT, CDR2 YENEEA. CDR3 region: CASSSGQDNEQFF. CDR3 nucleotide sequence: TGTGCCAGCAGCTCGGGACAGGACAATGAGCAGTTCTTC.

Comment on this clonotype: The conserved closing phenylalanine or tryptophan is absent in this CDR3, likely reflecting a read error. The rearrangement joins TRBV4-1 to TRBJ2-1, with TRBD2 matching 9 bases. The J segment lost 5 bases and the V segment lost 1 base, leaving 9 bases of the junction unmatched. Germline V CDR1 and CDR2: MGHRA, YSYEKL. The length of the CDR3 is 17 residues. CDR3 DNA sequence: TGCGCCAGCAGCCAAGGAGTTAGCGGGAGCTGGGACAATGAGCAGTTCCTC. Amino acid sequence: CASSQGVSGSWDNEQFL.

The rearrangement uses TRBV28 and TRBJ2-5, with 12 bases matching TRBD2. J lost 5 bases, V lost 5 bases, and 9 bases had no gene match. The CDR3 is made up of 16 amino acids. Looked up from germline, CDR1 is MDHEN and CDR2 is SYDVKM. Written as DNA, the CDR3 is TGTGCCAGCAGTATCATCCCGGGACTAGCGGGCGAGACCCAGTACTTC. Translation gives CASSIIPGLAGETQYF.

The chain has TRBV11-2 and TRBJ2-3; possibly TRBD2 for D (5 bases). The V end was cut by 5 bases, the J end by 3 bases, with 12 bases between. CDR1 is SGHAT and CDR2 is FQNNGV in the germline V gene. The CDR3 has 14 residues. CDR3 sequence reads: CASSKRRGTDTQYF. DNA for the CDR3: TGTGCCAGCAGCAAGCGACGGGGAACAGATACGCAGTATTTT.

Regarding this clonotype: Because the CDR3 is missing its conserved closing phenylalanine or tryptophan, this is likely a read error. The chain couples TRBV20-1 to TRBJ1-5; a possible D gene is TRBD1 (6 bases). From germline, CDR1 is DFQATT and CDR2 SNEGSKA (reference sequence). V was clipped by 6 bases and J by 7 bases, with 19 bases between them. The CDR3 runs 14 residues. CDR3 coding DNA: TGCAGTGCCTCCGGACAGTTTGGGGGCCAGCCCCAGCATTTG. Amino acids: CSASGQFGGQPQHL.

Comment on this clonotype: This may arise from a read error, as a much more abundant clone is one base away. J is TRBJ2-1 and V is TRBV20-1; no definite D call. V dropped 2 bases and J dropped 11 bases, with 10 bases sitting between them. The CDR3 contains 11 residues. Per germline, CDR1 DFQATT and CDR2 SNEGSKA (reference sequence). In DNA form, the CDR3 reads TGCAGTGCTAGATCCGGAAACCAGCAGTTCTTC. Translated, it gives CSARSGNQQFF.

In regard to this clonotype: Possible read error: a much larger clone is one base away. The chain has TRBV11-2 and TRBJ2-1; 8 nucleotides align to TRBD1. The V and J ends lost 5 bases and 8 bases, in that order; junction bases with no gene match: 26. CDR1 SGHAT and CDR2 FQNNGV come from the germline V gene. The CDR3 sequence is 20 residues long. Here the CDR3 DNA reads TGTGCCAGCAGCCGCTCATGGAGCCCGGGACAGGAGCGCACGGGGGATGAGCAGTTCTTC. Its translation is CASSRSWSPGQERTGDEQFF.